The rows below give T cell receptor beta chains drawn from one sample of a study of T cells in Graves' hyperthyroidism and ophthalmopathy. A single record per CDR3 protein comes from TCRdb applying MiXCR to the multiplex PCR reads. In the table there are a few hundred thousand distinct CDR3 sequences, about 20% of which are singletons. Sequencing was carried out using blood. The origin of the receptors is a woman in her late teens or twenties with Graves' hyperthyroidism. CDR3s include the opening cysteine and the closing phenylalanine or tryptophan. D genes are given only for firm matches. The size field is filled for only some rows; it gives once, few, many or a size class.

CDR3 DNA: TGCAGTGCTCTTCCCCTAGCGGAACCGAACACCGGGGAGCTGTTTTTT; CDR3 protein: CSALPLAEPNTGELFF; J gene: TRBJ2-2; clone size: many; D gene: TRBD2; V gene: TRBV20-1
CDR3 DNA: TGTGCCTGGAGTGTAGACCCAGGTGCGAACACCGGGGAGCTGTTTTTT; CDR3 protein: CAWSVDPGANTGELFF; J gene: TRBJ2-2; clone size: few; D gene: .; V gene: TRBV30
CDR3 DNA: TGCAGTGCTACACCGGGGGGACCTGAGTTCGGGTACGAGCAGTACTTC; CDR3 protein: CSATPGGPEFGYEQYF; J gene: TRBJ2-7; clone size: few; D gene: TRBD2; V gene: TRBV20-1
CDR3 DNA: TGTGCCAGCAGCTTCGACCCAGGGGGCCTGAACACTGAAGCTTTCTTT; CDR3 protein: CASSFDPGGLNTEAFF; J gene: TRBJ1-1; clone size: few; D gene: TRBD1; V gene: TRBV5-5
CDR3 DNA: TGTGCCACCTCAGGGCCTTCCTCCTACGAGCAGTACTTC; CDR3 protein: CATSGPSSYEQYF; J gene: TRBJ2-7; clone size: .; D gene: .; V gene: TRBV27
CDR3 DNA: TGCAGTGCTAGAGATCATTCGGGCGGGGAAAACATTCAGTACTTC; CDR3 protein: CSARDHSGGENIQYF; J gene: TRBJ2-4; clone size: .; D gene: .; V gene: TRBV20-1
CDR3 DNA: TGTGCCAGCAGTCCGCCGGGACAGGGAGCCGGCTACACCTTC; CDR3 protein: CASSPPGQGAGYTF; J gene: TRBJ1-2; clone size: .; D gene: TRBD1; V gene: TRBV12-3/TRBV12-4
CDR3 DNA: TGTGCCAGCAGCCAAGAGTACAGCGGCGGCAGCGAGCAGTACTTC; CDR3 protein: CASSQEYSGGSEQYF; J gene: TRBJ2-7; clone size: many; D gene: .; V gene: TRBV4-2
CDR3 DNA: TGTGCCAGCAGTCCCATGGCCACGAACACTGAAGCTTTCTTT; CDR3 protein: CASSPMATNTEAFF; J gene: TRBJ1-1; clone size: .; D gene: .; V gene: TRBV27
CDR3 DNA: TGCAGTGGGGAGTGGGACAACGCCTACGAGCAGTACTTC; CDR3 protein: CSGEWDNAYEQYF; J gene: TRBJ2-7; clone size: .; D gene: .; V gene: TRBV20-1
CDR3 DNA: TGTGCCAGCAGCGTAGTCAGCGGCGCCTCCTACGAGCAGTACTTC; CDR3 protein: CASSVVSGASYEQYF; J gene: TRBJ2-7; clone size: many; D gene: .; V gene: TRBV11-2
CDR3 DNA: TGTGCCAGCAGCTTTGACAGGGCGGATGAAGCTTTCTTT; CDR3 protein: CASSFDRADEAFF; J gene: TRBJ1-1; clone size: .; D gene: TRBD1; V gene: TRBV7-2
CDR3 DNA: TGTGCCAGCAGTGAGGCCACAGACTACGAGCAGTACTTC; CDR3 protein: CASSEATDYEQYF; J gene: TRBJ2-7; clone size: few; D gene: .; V gene: TRBV6-1
CDR3 DNA: TGTGCCAGCAGTTTTCAGGGGCGCATGAACACTGAAGCTTTCTTT; CDR3 protein: CASSFQGRMNTEAFF; J gene: TRBJ1-1; clone size: many; D gene: .; V gene: TRBV27
CDR3 DNA: TGTGCCACCAGTGATTGGGGGACAGGGGATCCCGGGGAGCTGTTTTTT; CDR3 protein: CATSDWGTGDPGELFF; J gene: TRBJ2-2; clone size: many; D gene: TRBD1; V gene: TRBV24-1
CDR3 DNA: TGTGCCTCGACCCAAGGGGGGACCCAGTACTTC; CDR3 protein: CASTQGGTQYF; J gene: TRBJ2-5; clone size: few; D gene: .; V gene: TRBV6-1
CDR3 DNA: TGTGCCAGCAGTTACTATGGGGACACCTACGAGCAGTACTTC; CDR3 protein: CASSYYGDTYEQYF; J gene: TRBJ2-7; clone size: many; D gene: .; V gene: TRBV6-2/TRBV6-3
CDR3 DNA: TGTGCCAGTGAACGGGACTCCGGCTACGAGCAGTACTTC; CDR3 protein: CASERDSGYEQYF; J gene: TRBJ2-7; clone size: many; D gene: .; V gene: TRBV2
CDR3 DNA: TGTGCCAGCAGCTCGGGACAGGGGAGACATCAGCCCCAGCATTTT; CDR3 protein: CASSSGQGRHQPQHF; J gene: TRBJ1-5; clone size: many; D gene: TRBD1; V gene: TRBV7-8
CDR3 DNA: TGTGCCATCCCCCCGGACAGGGCAGTCTCTGGCTACACCTTC; CDR3 protein: CAIPPDRAVSGYTF; J gene: TRBJ1-2; clone size: .; D gene: TRBD1; V gene: TRBV18
CDR3 DNA: TGTGCCAGCAGTTTCCAGGTGAGGACTGAAGCTTTCTTT; CDR3 protein: CASSFQVRTEAFF; J gene: TRBJ1-1; clone size: many; D gene: .; V gene: TRBV12-3/TRBV12-4
CDR3 DNA: TGTGCCAGCAGTTCCTCGGGGCTTCGGGAGACCCAGTACTTC; CDR3 protein: CASSSSGLRETQYF; J gene: TRBJ2-5; clone size: many; D gene: .; V gene: TRBV27
CDR3 DNA: TGTGCCATCAATCCCGGCTCAAGAGGGGAGACCCAGTACTTC; CDR3 protein: CAINPGSRGETQYF; J gene: TRBJ2-5; clone size: many; D gene: .; V gene: TRBV10-3
CDR3 DNA: TGTGCCTGGAGTGTACTCCAGCGGGGCGAGCAGTACTTC; CDR3 protein: CAWSVLQRGEQYF; J gene: TRBJ2-7; clone size: many; D gene: TRBD2; V gene: TRBV30
CDR3 DNA: TGCAGTGCTAGTGTCGACAGGGCAACCGGGGGGGCTTTAGAGACCCAGTACTTC; CDR3 protein: CSASVDRATGGALETQYF; J gene: TRBJ2-5; clone size: few; D gene: .; V gene: TRBV20-1
CDR3 DNA: TGTGCCAGCAGCTTAGTCGACGGGGGCTTCGGAGAGACCCAGTACTTC; CDR3 protein: CASSLVDGGFGETQYF; J gene: TRBJ2-5; clone size: many; D gene: .; V gene: TRBV7-8
CDR3 DNA: TGTGCCAGCAGTCCCTATGGGGGTGGGACCGGGGAGCTGTTTTTT; CDR3 protein: CASSPYGGGTGELFF; J gene: TRBJ2-2; clone size: many; D gene: .; V gene: TRBV6-1